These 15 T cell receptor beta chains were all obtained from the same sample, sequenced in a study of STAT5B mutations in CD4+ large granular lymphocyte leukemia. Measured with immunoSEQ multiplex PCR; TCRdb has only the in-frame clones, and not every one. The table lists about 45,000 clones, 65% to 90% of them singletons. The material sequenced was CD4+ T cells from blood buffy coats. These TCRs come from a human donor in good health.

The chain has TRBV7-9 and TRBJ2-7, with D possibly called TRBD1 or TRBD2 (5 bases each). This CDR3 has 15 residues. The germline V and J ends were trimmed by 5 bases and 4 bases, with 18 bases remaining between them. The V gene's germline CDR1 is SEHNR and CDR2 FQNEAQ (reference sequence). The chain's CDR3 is CASSPRPWGTYEQYF. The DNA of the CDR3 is TGTGCCAGCAGCCCTAGGCCCTGGGGGACGTACGAGCAGTACTTC.

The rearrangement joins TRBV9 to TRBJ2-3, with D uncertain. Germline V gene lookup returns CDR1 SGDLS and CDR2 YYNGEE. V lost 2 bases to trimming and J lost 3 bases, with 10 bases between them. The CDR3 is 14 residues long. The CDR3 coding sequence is TGTGCCAGCAGCGTTGCTATGGGGACAGATACGCAGTATTTT. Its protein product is CASSVAMGTDTQYF. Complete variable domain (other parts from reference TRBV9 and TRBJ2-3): DSGVTQTPKHLITATGQRVTLRCSPRSGDLSVYWYQQSLDQGLQFLIQYYNGEERAKGNILERFSAQQFPDLHSELNLSSLELGDSALYFCASSVAMGTDTQYFGPGTRLTVL.

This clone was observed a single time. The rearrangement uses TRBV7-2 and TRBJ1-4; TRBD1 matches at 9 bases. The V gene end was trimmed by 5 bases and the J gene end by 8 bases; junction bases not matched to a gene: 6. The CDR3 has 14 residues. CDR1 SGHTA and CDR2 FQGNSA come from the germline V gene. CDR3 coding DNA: TGTGCCAGCAGCCAACGGACAGGGGAGGAAAAACTGTTTTTT. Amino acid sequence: CASSQRTGEEKLFF.

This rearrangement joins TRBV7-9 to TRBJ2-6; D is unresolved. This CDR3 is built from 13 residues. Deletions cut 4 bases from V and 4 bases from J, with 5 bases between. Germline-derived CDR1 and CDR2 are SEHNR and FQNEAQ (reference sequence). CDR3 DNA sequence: TGTGCCAGCAGCTCCCAGGGGGCCAACGTCCTGACTTTC. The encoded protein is CASSSQGANVLTF.

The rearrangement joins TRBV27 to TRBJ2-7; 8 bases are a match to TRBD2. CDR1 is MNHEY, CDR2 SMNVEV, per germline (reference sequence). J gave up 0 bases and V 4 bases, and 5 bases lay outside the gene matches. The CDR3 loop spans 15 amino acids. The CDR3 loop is CASSSTGTSSYEQYF. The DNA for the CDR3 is TGTGCCAGCAGTTCGACCGGGACTAGCTCCTACGAGCAGTACTTC.

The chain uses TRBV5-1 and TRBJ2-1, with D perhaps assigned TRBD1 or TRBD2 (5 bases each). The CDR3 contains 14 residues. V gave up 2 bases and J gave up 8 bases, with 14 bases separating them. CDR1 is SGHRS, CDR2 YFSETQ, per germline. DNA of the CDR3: TGCGCCAGCAGCTTTAAAGCGGTAGGGGATGAGCAGTTCTTC. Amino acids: CASSFKAVGDEQFF. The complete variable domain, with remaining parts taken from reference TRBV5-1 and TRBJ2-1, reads KAGVTQTPRYLIKTRGQQVTLSCSPISGHRSVSWYQQTPGQGLQFLFEYFSETQRNKGNFPGRFSGRQFSNSRSEMNVSTLELGDSALYLCASSFKAVGDEQFFGPGTRLTVL.

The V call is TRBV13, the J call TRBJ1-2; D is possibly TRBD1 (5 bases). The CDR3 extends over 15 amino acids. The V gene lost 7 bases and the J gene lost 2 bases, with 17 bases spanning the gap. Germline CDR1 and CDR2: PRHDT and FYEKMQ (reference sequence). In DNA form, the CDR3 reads TGTGCCAGCAAGGCTCCTGGGACGGTGAACTATGGCTACACCTTC. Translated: CASKAPGTVNYGYTF.

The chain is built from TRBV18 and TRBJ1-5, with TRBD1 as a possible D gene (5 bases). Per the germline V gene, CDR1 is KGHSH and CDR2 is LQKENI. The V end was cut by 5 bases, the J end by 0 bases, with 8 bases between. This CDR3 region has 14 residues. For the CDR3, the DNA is TGTGCCAGCTCAGGGGGTGATAGCAATCAGCCCCAGCATTTT. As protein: CASSGGDSNQPQHF. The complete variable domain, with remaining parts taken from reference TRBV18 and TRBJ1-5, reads NAGVMQNPRHLVRRRGQEARLRCSPMKGHSHVYWYRQLPEEGLKFMVYLQKENIIDESGMPKERFSAEFPKEGPSILRIQQVVRGDSAAYFCASSGGDSNQPQHFGDGTRLSIL.

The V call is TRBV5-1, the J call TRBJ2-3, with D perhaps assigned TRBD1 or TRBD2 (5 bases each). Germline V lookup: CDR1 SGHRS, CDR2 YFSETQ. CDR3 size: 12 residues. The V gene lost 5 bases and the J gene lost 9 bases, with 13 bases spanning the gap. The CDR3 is CASRIWDGTQYF. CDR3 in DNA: TGCGCCAGCAGGATTTGGGACGGCACGCAGTATTTT.

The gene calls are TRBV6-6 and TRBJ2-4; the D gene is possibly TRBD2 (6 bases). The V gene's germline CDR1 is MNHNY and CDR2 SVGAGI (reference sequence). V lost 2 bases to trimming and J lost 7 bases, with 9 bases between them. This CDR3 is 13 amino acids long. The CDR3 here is CASSYPGVNIQYF. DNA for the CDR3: TGTGCCAGCAGTTACCCGGGAGTTAACATTCAGTACTTC.

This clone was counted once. CDR3 in DNA: TGTGCCAGCAGTTTATCGATAAGGGACACCGATGTCTATGGCTACACCTTC. This sequence encodes CASSLSIRDTDVYGYTF. V usage is TRBV27 and J usage is TRBJ1-2; tentative D call: TRBD1 (6 bases). The V end lost 0 bases, the J end lost 4 bases, and 18 bases lay between the germline ends. There are 17 residues in the CDR3. The germline gives CDR1 MNHEY, CDR2 SMNVEV (reference sequence).

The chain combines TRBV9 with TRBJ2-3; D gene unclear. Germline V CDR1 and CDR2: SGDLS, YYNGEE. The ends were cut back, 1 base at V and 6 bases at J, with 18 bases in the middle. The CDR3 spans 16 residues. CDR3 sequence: CASSVPNPGPRDTQYF. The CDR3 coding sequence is TGTGCCAGCAGCGTACCAAACCCGGGTCCGCGGGATACGCAGTATTTT.

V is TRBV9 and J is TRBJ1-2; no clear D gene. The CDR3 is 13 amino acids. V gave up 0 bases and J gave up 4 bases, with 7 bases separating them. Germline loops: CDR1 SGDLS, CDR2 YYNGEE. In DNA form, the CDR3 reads TGTGCCAGCAGCGTAGACGAAATCTATGGCTACACCTTC. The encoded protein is CASSVDEIYGYTF.

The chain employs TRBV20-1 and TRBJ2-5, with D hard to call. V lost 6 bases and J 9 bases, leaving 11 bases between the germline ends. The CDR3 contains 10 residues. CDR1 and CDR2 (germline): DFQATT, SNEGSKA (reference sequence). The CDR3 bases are TGCAGTGCACGCGTCTTGGCCCAGTACTTC. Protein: CSARVLAQYF.

The CDR3 region has the DNA TGTGCCTGGAGTGGGGGCCGTATCTCTGGCTACACCTTC. Amino acids: CAWSGGRISGYTF. This chain connects TRBV30 to TRBJ1-2; weak D call: TRBD1 (5 bases). This CDR3 is 13 amino acids long. Trimming cost V 1 base and J 7 bases, with 13 bases left between them. Germline-derived CDR1 and CDR2 are GTSNPN and SVGIG (reference sequence).